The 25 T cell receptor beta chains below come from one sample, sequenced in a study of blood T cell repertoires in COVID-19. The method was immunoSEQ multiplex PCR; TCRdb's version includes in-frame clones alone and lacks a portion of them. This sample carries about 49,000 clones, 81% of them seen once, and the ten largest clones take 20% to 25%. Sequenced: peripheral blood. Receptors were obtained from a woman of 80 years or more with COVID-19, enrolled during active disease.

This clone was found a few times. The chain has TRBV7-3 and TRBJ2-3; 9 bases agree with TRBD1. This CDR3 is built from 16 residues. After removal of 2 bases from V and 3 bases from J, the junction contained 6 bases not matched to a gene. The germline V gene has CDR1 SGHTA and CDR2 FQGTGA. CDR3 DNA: TGTGCCAGCAGCTTACATGGACAGGGGAGGACAGATACGCAGTATTTT. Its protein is CASSLHGQGRTDTQYF.

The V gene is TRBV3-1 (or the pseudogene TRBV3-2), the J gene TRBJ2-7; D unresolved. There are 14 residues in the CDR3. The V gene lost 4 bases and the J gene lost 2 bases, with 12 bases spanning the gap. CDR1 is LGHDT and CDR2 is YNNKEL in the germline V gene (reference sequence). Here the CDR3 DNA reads TGTGCCAGCAGCCTCCCCAATGGCCCCTACGAGCAGTACTTC. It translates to CASSLPNGPYEQYF.

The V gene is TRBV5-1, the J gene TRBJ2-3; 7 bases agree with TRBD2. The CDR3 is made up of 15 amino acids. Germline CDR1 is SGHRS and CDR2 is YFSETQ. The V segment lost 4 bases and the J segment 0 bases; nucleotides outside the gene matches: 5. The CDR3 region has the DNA TGCGCCAGCAGCCTGCTAGCGGCTAGCACAGATACGCAGTATTTT. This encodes CASSLLAASTDTQYF.

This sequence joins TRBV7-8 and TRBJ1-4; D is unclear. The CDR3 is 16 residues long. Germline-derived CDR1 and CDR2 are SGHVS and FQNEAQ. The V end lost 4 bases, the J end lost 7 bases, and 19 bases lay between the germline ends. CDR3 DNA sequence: TGTGCCAGCAGCTCACGCGCAGGCAGGTTTATTGAAAAACTGTTTTTT. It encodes CASSSRAGRFIEKLFF.

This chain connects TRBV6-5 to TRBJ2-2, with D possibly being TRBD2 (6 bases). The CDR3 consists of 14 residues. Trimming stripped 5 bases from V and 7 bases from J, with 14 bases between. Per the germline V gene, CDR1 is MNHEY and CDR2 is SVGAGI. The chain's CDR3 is CASSLREDIGELFF. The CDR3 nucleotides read TGTGCCAGCAGTCTCAGGGAGGACATCGGGGAGCTGTTTTTT.

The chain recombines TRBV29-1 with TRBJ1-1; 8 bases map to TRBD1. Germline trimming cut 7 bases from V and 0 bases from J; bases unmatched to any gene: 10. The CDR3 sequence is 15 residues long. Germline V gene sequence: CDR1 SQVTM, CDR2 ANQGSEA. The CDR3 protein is CSAFDLRGLNTEAFF. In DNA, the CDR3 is TGCAGCGCTTTCGACCTCAGGGGGCTGAACACTGAAGCTTTCTTT.

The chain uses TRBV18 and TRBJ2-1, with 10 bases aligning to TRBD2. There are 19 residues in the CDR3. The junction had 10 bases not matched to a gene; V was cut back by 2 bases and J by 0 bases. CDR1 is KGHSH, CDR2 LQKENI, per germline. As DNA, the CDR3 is TGTGCCAGCTCACCATCGGCTATGCTAGCGGGAGACTCCTACAATGAGCAGTTCTTC. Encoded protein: CASSPSAMLAGDSYNEQFF.

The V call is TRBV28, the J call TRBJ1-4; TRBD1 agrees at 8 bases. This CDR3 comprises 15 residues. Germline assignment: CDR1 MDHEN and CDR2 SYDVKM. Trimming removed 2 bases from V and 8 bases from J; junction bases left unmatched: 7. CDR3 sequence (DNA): TGTGCCAGCAGTTTACCGACAGGGGTTACGGAAAAACTGTTTTTT. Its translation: CASSLPTGVTEKLFF.

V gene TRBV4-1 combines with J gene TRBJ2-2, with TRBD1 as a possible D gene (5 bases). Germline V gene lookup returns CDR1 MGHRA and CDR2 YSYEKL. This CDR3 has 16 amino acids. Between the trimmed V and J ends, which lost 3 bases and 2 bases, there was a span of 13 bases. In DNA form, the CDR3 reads TGCGCCAGCAGCCATAAGCTTTGGACAAACACCGGGGAGCTGTTTTTT. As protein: CASSHKLWTNTGELFF.

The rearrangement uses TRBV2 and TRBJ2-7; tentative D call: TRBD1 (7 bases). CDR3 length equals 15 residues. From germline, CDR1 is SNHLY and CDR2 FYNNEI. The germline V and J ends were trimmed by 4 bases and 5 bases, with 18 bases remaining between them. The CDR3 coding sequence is TGTGCCAGCAGTGGCGGGACAGCCCTTTTGAACGAGCAGTACTTC. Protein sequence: CASSGGTALLNEQYF.

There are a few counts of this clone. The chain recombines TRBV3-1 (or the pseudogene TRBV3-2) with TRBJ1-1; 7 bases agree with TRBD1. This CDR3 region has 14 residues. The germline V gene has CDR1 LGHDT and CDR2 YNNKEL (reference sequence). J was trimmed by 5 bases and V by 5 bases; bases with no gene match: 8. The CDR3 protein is CASSTNRGRTEAFF. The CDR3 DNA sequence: TGTGCCAGCAGCACAAACAGGGGAAGGACTGAAGCTTTCTTT.

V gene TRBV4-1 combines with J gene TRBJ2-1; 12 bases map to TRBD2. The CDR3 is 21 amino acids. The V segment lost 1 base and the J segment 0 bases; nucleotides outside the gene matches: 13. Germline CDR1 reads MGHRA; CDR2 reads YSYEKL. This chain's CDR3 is CASSQGPPTSGSSNSYNEQFF. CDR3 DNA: TGCGCCAGCAGCCAAGGACCCCCGACTAGCGGGAGCTCCAACTCCTACAATGAGCAGTTCTTC.

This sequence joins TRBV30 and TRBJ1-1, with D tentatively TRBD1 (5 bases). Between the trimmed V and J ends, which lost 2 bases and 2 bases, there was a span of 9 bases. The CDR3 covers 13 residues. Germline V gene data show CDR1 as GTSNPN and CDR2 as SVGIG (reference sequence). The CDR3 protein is CAWSSGSNTEAFF. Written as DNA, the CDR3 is TGTGCCTGGAGTTCAGGGTCCAACACTGAAGCTTTCTTT.

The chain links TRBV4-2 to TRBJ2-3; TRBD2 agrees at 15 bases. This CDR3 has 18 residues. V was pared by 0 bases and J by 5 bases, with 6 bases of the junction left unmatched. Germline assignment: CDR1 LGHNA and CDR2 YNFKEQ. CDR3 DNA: TGTGCCAGCAGCCAAGATAGGACTAGCGGGAGGGCCAGAGATACGCAGTATTTT. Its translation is CASSQDRTSGRARDTQYF.

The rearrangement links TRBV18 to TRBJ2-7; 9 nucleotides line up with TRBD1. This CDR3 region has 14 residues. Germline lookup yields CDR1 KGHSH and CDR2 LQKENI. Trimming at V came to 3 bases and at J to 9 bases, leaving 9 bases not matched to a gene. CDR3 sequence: CASSPGQGIQVQYF. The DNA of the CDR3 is TGTGCCAGCTCACCCGGACAGGGGATTCAGGTGCAGTACTTC.

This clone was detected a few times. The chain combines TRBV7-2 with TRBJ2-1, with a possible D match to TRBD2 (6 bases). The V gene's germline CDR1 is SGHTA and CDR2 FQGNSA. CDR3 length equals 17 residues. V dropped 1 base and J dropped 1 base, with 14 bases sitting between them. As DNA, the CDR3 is TGTGCCAGCAGCTTAGTCTCGGCTAGCGTGTCCTACAATGAGCAGTTCTTC. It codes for CASSLVSASVSYNEQFF.

The DNA of the CDR3 is TGTGCCAGCAGTTTAGACTTCTTCGGTGAGCAGTTCTTC. Its translation is CASSLDFFGEQFF. V gene TRBV6-2 or TRBV6-3 combines with J gene TRBJ2-1; D is unclear. Trimming took 4 bases from V and 9 from J, leaving 13 bases between them. Germline V gives CDR1 MNHEY, CDR2 SVGEGT. This CDR3 is 13 amino acids long.

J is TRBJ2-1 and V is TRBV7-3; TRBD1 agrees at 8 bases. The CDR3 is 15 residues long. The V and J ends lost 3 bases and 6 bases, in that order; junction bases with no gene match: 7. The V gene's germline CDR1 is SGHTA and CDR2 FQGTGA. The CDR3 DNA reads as TGTGCCAGCAGCTTTCAGGGAACAGGGGGCAATGAGCAGTTCTTC. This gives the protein CASSFQGTGGNEQFF.

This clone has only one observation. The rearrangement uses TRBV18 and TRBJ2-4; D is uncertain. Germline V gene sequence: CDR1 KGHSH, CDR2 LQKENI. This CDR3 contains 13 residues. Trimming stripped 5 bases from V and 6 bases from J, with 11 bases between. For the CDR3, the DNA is TGTGCCAGCTCAACCAGTACCCCAAACATTCAGTACTTC. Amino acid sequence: CASSTSTPNIQYF. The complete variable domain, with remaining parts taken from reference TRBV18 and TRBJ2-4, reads NAGVMQNPRHLVRRRGQEARLRCSPMKGHSHVYWYRQLPEEGLKFMVYLQKENIIDESGMPKERFSAEFPKEGPSILRIQQVVRGDSAAYFCASSTSTPNIQYFGAGTRLSVL.

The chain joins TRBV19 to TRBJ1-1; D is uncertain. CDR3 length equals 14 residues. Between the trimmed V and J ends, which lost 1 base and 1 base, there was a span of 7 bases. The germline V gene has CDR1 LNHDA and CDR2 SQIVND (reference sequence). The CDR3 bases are TGTGCCAGTAGTATAGCATGGCAGAACACTGAAGCTTTCTTT. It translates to CASSIAWQNTEAFF.

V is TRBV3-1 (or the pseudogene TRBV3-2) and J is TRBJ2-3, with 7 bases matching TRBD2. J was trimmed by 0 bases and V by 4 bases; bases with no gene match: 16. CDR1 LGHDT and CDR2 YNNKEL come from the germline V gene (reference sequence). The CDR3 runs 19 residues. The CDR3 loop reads CASSPLLGGSGPSTDTQYF. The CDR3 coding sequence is TGTGCCAGCAGCCCCCTCCTCGGGGGTAGCGGGCCTAGCACAGATACGCAGTATTTT.

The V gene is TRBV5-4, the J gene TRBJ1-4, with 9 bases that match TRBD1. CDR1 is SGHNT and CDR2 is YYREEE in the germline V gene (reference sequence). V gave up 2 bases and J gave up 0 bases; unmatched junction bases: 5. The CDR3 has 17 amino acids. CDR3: CASSLLQGAATNEKLFF. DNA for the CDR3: TGTGCCAGCAGCTTATTACAGGGGGCGGCAACTAATGAAAAACTGTTTTTT.

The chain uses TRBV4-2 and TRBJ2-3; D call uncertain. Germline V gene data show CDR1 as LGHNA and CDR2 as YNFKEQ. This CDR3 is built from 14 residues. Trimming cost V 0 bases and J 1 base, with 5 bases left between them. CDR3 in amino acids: CASSQDGGTDTQYF. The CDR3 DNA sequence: TGTGCCAGCAGCCAAGATGGAGGCACAGATACGCAGTATTTT.

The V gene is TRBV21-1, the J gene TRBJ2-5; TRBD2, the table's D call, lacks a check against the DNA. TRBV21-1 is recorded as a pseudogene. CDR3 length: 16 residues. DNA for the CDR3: TGTGCCAGCAGCAAAAGGGCAGGGAGGCACCAAGAGACCCAGTACTTC. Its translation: CASSKRAGRHQETQYF.

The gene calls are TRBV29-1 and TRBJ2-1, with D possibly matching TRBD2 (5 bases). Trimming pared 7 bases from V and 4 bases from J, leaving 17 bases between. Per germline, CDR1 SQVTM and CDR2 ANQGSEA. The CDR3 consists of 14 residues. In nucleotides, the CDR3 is TGCAGCGCAAGTGTTGGGAGCCGATACAATGAGCAGTTCTTC. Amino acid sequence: CSASVGSRYNEQFF.